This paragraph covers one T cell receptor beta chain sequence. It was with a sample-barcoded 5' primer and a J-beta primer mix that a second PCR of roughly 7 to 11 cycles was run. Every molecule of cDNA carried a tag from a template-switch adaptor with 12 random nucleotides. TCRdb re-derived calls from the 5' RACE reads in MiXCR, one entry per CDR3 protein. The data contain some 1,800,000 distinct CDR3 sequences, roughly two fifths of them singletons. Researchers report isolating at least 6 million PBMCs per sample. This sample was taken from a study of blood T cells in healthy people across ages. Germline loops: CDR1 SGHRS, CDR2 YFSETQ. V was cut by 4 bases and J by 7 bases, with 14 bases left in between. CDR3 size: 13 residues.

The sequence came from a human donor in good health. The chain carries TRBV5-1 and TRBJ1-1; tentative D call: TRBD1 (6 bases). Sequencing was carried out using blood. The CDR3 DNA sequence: TGCGCCAGCAGCCTCACAGGGCGACTTGAAGCTTTCTTT. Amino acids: CASSLTGRLEAFF. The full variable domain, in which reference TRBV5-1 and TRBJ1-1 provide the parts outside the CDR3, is KAGVTQTPRYLIKTRGQQVTLSCSPISGHRSVSWYQQTPGQGLQFLFEYFSETQRNKGNFPGRFSGRQFSNSRSEMNVSTLELGDSALYLCASSLTGRLEAFFGQGTRLTVV.